Below are 10 T cell receptor beta chains sequenced from a single sample in a study of cytomegalovirus exposure and HLA in healthy donors. Amplification used 60 Vbeta primers and 13 Jbeta primers. Assay used: immunoSEQ multiplex PCR; TCRdb lists only in-frame clones, some missing. Among some 120,000 clones listed, roughly 9% were seen once. The sample comprised PBMCs. These TCRs come from a woman in her 40s in good health and CMV-seropositive.

The chain is built from TRBV10-3 and TRBJ1-6; D gene uncertain. The CDR3 spans 15 residues. Germline assignment: CDR1 ENHRY and CDR2 SYGVKD. V lost 0 bases to trimming and J lost 5 bases, with 8 bases between them. Written as DNA, the CDR3 is TGTGCCATCAGTGAGTCTGTCGTAAATAATTCACCCCTCCACTTT. This encodes CAISESVVNNSPLHF.

The CDR3 nucleotides read TGTGCCAGCAGCTTAGCCGGCGGGACCTACGAGCAGTACTTC. Its translation is CASSLAGGTYEQYF. The chain employs TRBV7-6 and TRBJ2-7, with D possibly matching TRBD2 (6 bases). Trimming took off 0 bases at V and 2 bases at J, with 8 bases between the two ends. CDR1 and CDR2 (germline): SGHVS, FNYEAQ. This CDR3 is built from 14 residues.

The chain joins TRBV6-5 to TRBJ1-1; a weak D match, TRBD1 (6 bases). The CDR3 spans 13 residues. The V gene's germline CDR1 is MNHEY and CDR2 SVGAGI. Trimming pared 4 bases from V and 2 bases from J, leaving 8 bases between. The CDR3 DNA reads TGTGCCAGCAGTTGGACAGAAAACACTGAAGCTTTCTTT. This sequence encodes CASSWTENTEAFF.

A few counts support this clone. A junction boundary mismatches the germline segment, possibly from a read error. The chain is built from TRBV30 and TRBJ1-2; 8 nucleotides align to TRBD1. Germline assignment: CDR1 GTSNPN and CDR2 SVGIG (reference sequence). The CDR3 covers 13 residues. The CDR3 DNA is TGTGCCTGGAGTTTCACAGGGGGGGGTGGCTACCCCTTC. Translating it yields CAWSFTGGGGYPF.

This chain links TRBV6-1 with TRBJ1-1; no firm D call. CDR1 and CDR2 from the germline V gene are MNHNS and SASEGT. The length of the CDR3 is 13 residues. The V end lost 9 bases, the J end lost 1 base, and 12 bases lay between the germline ends. The CDR3 DNA follows: TGTGCCAGAAGACACACAGCGAACACTGAAGCTTTCTTT. Translating it yields CARRHTANTEAFF.

This clone was seen only a few times. This chain uses TRBV6-5 with TRBJ1-6; possibly TRBD1 for D (6 bases). Germline CDR1 and CDR2: MNHEY and SVGAGI. Between the trimmed V and J ends, which lost 6 bases and 5 bases, there was a span of 14 bases. CDR3 length: 15 amino acids. As DNA, the CDR3 is TGTGCCAGCAGGGCAAACAGGGTTGATAATTCACCCCTCCACTTT. This encodes CASRANRVDNSPLHF.

This clone was seen more than once but under ten times. The chain has TRBV6-5 and TRBJ2-2, with D perhaps TRBD1 (6 bases). The CDR3 extends over 15 amino acids. Trimming removed 5 bases at V and 1 base at J, with 11 bases between. CDR1 and CDR2 (germline): MNHEY, SVGAGI. CDR3: CASSRPGQNTGELFF. DNA for the CDR3: TGTGCCAGCAGTCGACCGGGACAGAACACCGGGGAGCTGTTTTTT.

This clone has just a few counts. V usage is TRBV5-4 and J usage is TRBJ1-6, with D possibly TRBD1 on 6 matching bases. Germline values: CDR1 SGHNT, CDR2 YYREEE (reference sequence). This CDR3 has 14 residues. Trimming left V 3 bases short and J 10 bases short, with 14 bases between. CDR3 in amino acids: CASSSQGLRSPLHF. The CDR3 coding sequence is TGTGCCAGCAGCTCACAGGGTTTGCGCTCACCCCTCCACTTT.

This clone was seen only a few times. V usage is TRBV28 and J usage is TRBJ2-1; 8 positions match TRBD1. Germline lookup yields CDR1 MDHEN and CDR2 SYDVKM. The length of the CDR3 is 13 residues. V dropped 6 bases and J dropped 10; count of bases not matched to a gene: 8. The CDR3 nucleotides are TGTGCCAGCAGGACCACAGGGGGGAAGGAGCAGTTCTTC. It translates to CASRTTGGKEQFF.

The chain is built from TRBV4-1 and TRBJ1-4; 9 bases are shared with TRBD1. With V trimmed by 1 base and J by 6 bases, 12 bases remained unmatched. Germline loops: CDR1 MGHRA, CDR2 YSYEKL. The CDR3 has 18 amino acids. The CDR3 DNA follows: TGCGCCAGCAGCCAAGGAGTCCCGGGACAGGGAGGGGATGAAAAACTGTTTTTT. This codes for CASSQGVPGQGGDEKLFF.